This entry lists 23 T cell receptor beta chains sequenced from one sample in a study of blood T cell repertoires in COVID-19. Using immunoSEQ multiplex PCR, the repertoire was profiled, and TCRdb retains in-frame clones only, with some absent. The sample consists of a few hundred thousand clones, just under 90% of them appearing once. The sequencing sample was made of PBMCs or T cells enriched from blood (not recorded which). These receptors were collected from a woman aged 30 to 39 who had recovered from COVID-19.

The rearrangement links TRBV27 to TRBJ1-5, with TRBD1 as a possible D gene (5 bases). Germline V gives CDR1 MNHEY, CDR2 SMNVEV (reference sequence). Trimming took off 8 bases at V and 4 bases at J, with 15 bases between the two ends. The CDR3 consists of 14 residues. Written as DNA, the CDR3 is TGTGCCAGCCGTAGGGCAGGGCGTAATCAGCCCCAGCATTTT. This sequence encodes CASRRAGRNQPQHF.

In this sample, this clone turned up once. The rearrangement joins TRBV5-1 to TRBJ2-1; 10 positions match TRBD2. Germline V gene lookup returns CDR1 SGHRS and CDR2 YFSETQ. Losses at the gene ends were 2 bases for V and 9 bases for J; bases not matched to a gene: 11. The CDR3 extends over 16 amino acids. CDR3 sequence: CASSFLAGVSLGEQFF. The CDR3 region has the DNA TGCGCCAGCAGCTTTCTAGCGGGAGTTTCCCTCGGTGAGCAGTTCTTC. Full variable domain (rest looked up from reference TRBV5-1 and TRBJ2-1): KAGVTQTPRYLIKTRGQQVTLSCSPISGHRSVSWYQQTPGQGLQFLFEYFSETQRNKGNFPGRFSGRQFSNSRSEMNVSTLELGDSALYLCASSFLAGVSLGEQFFGPGTRLTVL.

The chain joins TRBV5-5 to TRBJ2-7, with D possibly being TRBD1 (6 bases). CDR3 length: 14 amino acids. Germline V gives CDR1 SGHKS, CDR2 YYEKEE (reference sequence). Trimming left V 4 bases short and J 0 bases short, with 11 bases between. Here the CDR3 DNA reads TGTGCCAGCAGCCGACAGGCCTACTCCTACGAGCAGTACTTC. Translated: CASSRQAYSYEQYF.

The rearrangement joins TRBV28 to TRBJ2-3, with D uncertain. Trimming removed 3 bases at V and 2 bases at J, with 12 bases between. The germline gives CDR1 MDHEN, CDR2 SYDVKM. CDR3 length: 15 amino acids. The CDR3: CASSFGTVYTDTQYF. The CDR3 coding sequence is TGTGCCAGCAGTTTCGGTACCGTCTACACAGATACGCAGTATTTT.

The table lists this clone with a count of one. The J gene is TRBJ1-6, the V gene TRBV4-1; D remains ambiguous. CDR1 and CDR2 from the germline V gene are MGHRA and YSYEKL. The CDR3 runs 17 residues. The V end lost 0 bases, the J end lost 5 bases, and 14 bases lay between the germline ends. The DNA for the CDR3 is TGCGCCAGCAGCCAAGATCCTACACGACTTCATAATTCACCCCTCCACTTT. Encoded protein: CASSQDPTRLHNSPLHF.

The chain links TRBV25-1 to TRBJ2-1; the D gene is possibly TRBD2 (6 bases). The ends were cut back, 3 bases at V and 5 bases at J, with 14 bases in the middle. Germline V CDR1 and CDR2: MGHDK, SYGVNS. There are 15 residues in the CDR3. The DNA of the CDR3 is TGTGCCAGCAGTGACTCCCGGGACTTCCACAATGAGCAGTTCTTC. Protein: CASSDSRDFHNEQFF.

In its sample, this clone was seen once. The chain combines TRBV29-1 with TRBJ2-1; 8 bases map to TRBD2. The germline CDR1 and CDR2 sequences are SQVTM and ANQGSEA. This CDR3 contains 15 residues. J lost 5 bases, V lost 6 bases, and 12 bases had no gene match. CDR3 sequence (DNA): TGCAGCGTAGCACCAGGACTAGCCCGAGACAATGAGCAGTTCTTC. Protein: CSVAPGLARDNEQFF.

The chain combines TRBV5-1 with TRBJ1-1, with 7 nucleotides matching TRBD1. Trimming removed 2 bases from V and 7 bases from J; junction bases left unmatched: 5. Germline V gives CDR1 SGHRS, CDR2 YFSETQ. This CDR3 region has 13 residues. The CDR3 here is CASSFRDSVEAFF. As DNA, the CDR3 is TGCGCCAGCAGCTTCCGGGACAGTGTTGAAGCTTTCTTT.

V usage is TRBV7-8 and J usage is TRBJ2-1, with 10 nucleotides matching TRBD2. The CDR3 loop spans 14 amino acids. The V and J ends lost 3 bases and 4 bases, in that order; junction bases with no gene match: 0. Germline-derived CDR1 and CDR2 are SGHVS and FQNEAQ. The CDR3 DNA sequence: TGTGCCAGCAGCTTTAGCGGGGGGTACAATGAGCAGTTCTTC. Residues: CASSFSGGYNEQFF.

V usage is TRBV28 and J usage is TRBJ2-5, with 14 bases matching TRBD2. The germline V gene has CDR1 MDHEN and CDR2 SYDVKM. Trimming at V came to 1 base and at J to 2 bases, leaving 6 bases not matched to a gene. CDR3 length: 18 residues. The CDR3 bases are TGTGCCAGCAGTTTATTTGCTGGGACTAGCGGGAGTCAAGAGACCCAGTACTTC. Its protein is CASSLFAGTSGSQETQYF.

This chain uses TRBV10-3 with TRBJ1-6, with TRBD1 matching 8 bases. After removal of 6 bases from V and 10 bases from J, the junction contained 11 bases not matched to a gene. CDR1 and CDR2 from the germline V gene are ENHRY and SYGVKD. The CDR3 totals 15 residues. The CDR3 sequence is CAISPVDRGESPLHF. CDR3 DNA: TGTGCCATCAGCCCAGTCGACAGGGGAGAATCACCCCTCCACTTT.

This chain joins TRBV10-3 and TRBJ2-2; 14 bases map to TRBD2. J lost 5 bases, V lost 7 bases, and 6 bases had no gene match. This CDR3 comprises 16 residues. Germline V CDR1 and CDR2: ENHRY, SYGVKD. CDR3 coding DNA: TGTGCCATCATCGGGACTAGCGGGAGTGAAACCGGGGAGCTGTTTTTT. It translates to CAIIGTSGSETGELFF.

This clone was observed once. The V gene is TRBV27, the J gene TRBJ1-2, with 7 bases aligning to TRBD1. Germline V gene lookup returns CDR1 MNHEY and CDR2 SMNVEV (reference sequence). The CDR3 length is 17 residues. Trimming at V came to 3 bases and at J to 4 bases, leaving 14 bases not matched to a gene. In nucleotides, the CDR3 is TGTGCCAGCAGTTTCTTCCTCTTCAGGGGGGAAGGCTATGGCTACACCTTC. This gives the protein CASSFFLFRGEGYGYTF.

CDR3: CASRWETLMNTEAFF. DNA for the CDR3: TGTGCCAGCAGATGGGAGACGCTCATGAACACTGAAGCTTTCTTT. This chain uses TRBV7-9 with TRBJ1-1, with unresolved D. Per the germline V gene, CDR1 is SEHNR and CDR2 is FQNEAQ (reference sequence). The V gene lost 6 bases and the J gene lost 0 bases, with 14 bases spanning the gap. The CDR3 extends over 15 amino acids.

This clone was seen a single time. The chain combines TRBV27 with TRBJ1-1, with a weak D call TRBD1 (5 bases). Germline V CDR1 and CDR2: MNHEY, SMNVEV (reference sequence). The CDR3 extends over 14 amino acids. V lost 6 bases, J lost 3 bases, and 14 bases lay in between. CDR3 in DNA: TGTGCCAGCAGGGCCCCGACAGACTACACTGAAGCTTTCTTT. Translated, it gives CASRAPTDYTEAFF.

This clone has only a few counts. The CDR3 reads CASSRRFEKLFF. CDR3 nucleotides: TGTGCCAGCAGCCGCAGATTTGAAAAACTGTTTTTT. The chain couples TRBV28 to TRBJ1-4; D gene uncertain. The V and J ends lost 6 bases and 7 bases respectively, with 9 bases between them. This CDR3 is 12 amino acids long. The V gene's germline CDR1 is MDHEN and CDR2 SYDVKM. Drawing the rest from reference TRBV28 and TRBJ1-4, the complete variable domain is DVKVTQSSRYLVKRTGEKVFLECVQDMDHENMFWYRQDPGLGLRLIYFSYDVKMKEKGDIPEGYSVSREKKERFSLILESASTNQTSMYLCASSRRFEKLFFGSGTQLSVL.

CDR3 sequence reads: CASSETGRRNQPQHF. The CDR3 DNA follows: TGTGCCAGCAGCGAGACAGGGCGGCGGAATCAGCCCCAGCATTTT. The rearrangement joins TRBV9 to TRBJ1-5, with 7 nucleotides matching TRBD1. J was trimmed by 4 bases and V by 3 bases; bases with no gene match: 7. This CDR3 is built from 15 residues. The germline gives CDR1 SGDLS, CDR2 YYNGEE.

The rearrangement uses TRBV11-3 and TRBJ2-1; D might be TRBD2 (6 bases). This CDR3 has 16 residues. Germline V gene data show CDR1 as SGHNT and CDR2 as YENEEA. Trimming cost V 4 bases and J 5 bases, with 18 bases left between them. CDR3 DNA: TGTGCCAGCAGCTCCAATTACCGGGACTTTAACAATGAGCAGTTCTTC. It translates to CASSSNYRDFNNEQFF.

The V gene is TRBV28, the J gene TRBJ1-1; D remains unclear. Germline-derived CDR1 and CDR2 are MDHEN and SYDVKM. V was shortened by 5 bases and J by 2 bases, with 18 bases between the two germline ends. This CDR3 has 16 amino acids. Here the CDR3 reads CASSIPPRRFNTEAFF. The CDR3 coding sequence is TGTGCCAGCAGTATCCCCCCCCGGCGGTTTAACACTGAAGCTTTCTTT.

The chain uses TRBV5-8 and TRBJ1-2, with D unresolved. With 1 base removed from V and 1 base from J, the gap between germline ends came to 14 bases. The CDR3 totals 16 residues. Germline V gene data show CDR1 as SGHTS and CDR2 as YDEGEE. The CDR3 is CASSLNGEYVNYGYTF. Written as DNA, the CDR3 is TGTGCCAGCAGCTTGAATGGGGAGTACGTTAACTATGGCTACACCTTC. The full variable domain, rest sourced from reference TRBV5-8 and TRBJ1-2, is EAGVTQSPTHLIKTRGQQATLRCSPISGHTSVYWYQQALGLGLQFLLWYDEGEERNRGNFPPRFSGRQFPNYSSELNVNALELEDSALYLCASSLNGEYVNYGYTFGSGTRLTVV.

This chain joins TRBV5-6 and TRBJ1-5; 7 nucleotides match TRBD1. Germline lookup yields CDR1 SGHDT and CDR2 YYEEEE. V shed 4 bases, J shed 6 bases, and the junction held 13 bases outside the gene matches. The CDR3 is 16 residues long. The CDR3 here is CASSIGGGSFFQPQHF. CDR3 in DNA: TGTGCCAGCAGCATAGGAGGGGGCTCCTTCTTTCAGCCCCAGCATTTT.

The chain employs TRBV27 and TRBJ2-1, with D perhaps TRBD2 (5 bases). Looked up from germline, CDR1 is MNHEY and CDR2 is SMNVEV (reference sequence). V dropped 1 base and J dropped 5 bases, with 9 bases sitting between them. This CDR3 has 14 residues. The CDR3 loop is CASSLFREHNEQFF. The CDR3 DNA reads TGTGCCAGCAGTTTATTCCGGGAACACAATGAGCAGTTCTTC.

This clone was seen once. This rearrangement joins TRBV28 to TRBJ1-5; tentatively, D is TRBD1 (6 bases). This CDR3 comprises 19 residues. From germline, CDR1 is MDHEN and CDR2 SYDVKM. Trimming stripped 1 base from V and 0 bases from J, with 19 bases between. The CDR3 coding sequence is TGTGCCAGCAGTTTATTGAGATCTCTAGGACAGTTTAGCAATCAGCCCCAGCATTTT. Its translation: CASSLLRSLGQFSNQPQHF.